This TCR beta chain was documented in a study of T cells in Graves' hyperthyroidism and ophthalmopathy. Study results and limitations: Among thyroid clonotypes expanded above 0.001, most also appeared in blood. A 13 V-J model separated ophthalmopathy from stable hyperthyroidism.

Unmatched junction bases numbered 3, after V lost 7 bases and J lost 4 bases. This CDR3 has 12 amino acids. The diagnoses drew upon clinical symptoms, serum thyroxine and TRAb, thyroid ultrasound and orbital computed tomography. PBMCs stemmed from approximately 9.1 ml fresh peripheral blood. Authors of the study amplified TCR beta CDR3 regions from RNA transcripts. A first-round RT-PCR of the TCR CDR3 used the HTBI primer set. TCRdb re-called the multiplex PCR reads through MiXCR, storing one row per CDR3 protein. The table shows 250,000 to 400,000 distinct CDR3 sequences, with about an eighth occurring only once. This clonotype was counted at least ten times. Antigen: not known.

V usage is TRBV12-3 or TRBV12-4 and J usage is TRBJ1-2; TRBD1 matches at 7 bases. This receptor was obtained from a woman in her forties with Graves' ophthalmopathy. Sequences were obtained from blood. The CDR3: CASTGTAYGYTF. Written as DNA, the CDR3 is TGTGCCAGCACGGGGACAGCCTATGGCTACACCTTC.